This TCR beta chain was observed in a study of cytomegalovirus exposure and HLA in healthy donors. CDR3 size: 15 residues. V was pared by 5 bases and J by 5 bases, with 19 bases between. Germline CDR1 reads SGHDT; CDR2 reads YYEEEE. The PCR made use of 60 Vbeta and 13 Jbeta primers. Profiling relied on immunoSEQ multiplex PCR, and the TCRdb table lists in-frame clones only, not all of them. The profile shows 120,000 or so clones, approximately 86% of them singletons. The genes are TRBV5-6 and TRBJ1-1; weak D call: TRBD1 (6 bases). Sequences were obtained from PBMCs. The clonotype was recovered from a middle-aged man in good health and CMV-seronegative. CDR3 bases: TGTGCCAGCAGGAGAACAGGGTTCGGAGGTACTGAAGCTTTCTTT. Residues: CASRRTGFGGTEAFF.